Following are 7 T cell receptor beta chains from one sample sequenced in a study of shared clonotypes between healthy human individuals. The repertoire was sequenced with immunoSEQ multiplex PCR; TCRdb's copy has only in-frame clones and lacks some. The repertoire has around 2.5 million clones, 90% to 95% of them found once; the top ten carry around 0.4%. Sample: naive CD4+ T cells from PBMCs. Subset here: CD45RA+ positively selected. These receptors all stem from a man between 18 and 35 years old in good health. Some clones in this sample may be carry-over from other donors' samples.

The V call is TRBV7-9, the J call TRBJ1-6; 9 positions match TRBD1. Trimming removed 3 bases from V and 9 bases from J; junction bases left unmatched: 3. CDR1 SEHNR and CDR2 FQNEAQ come from the germline V gene (reference sequence). This CDR3 region has 14 residues. CDR3 protein: CASSLGQGVSPLHF. The CDR3 DNA reads TGTGCCAGCAGCTTGGGACAGGGAGTTTCACCCCTCCACTTT.

V gene TRBV5-8 combines with J gene TRBJ2-3; 10 nucleotides match TRBD2. The germline V gene has CDR1 SGHTS and CDR2 YDEGEE. V dropped 0 bases and J dropped 11; count of bases not matched to a gene: 3. The CDR3 is 13 amino acids. The CDR3 sequence is CASSLARLAGQYF. The CDR3 DNA follows: TGTGCCAGCAGCTTGGCTAGACTAGCGGGGCAGTATTTT.

Only one count was recorded for this clone. This CDR3 reads CASSVRQSEAFF. CDR3 nucleotide sequence: TGTGCCAGCAGTGTCAGACAGTCTGAAGCTTTCTTT. V gene TRBV6-1 combines with J gene TRBJ1-1; tentatively, D is TRBD1 (5 bases). V was pared by 4 bases and J by 6 bases, with 9 bases between. Germline CDR1 and CDR2: MNHNS and SASEGT. The CDR3 totals 12 residues.

This chain uses TRBV9 with TRBJ2-1, with TRBD2 identical over 9 bases. Losses at the gene ends were 5 bases for V and 1 base for J; bases not matched to a gene: 7. Germline V CDR1 and CDR2: SGDLS, YYNGEE. CDR3 size: 16 residues. CDR3 loop: CASSHLAGASYNEQFF. The CDR3 DNA follows: TGTGCCAGCAGTCATTTAGCGGGAGCTTCCTACAATGAGCAGTTCTTC.

The rearrangement links TRBV25-1 to TRBJ1-4; D call uncertain. Germline V gene data show CDR1 as MGHDK and CDR2 as SYGVNS. Deletions cut 8 bases from V and 8 bases from J, with 18 bases between. This CDR3 has 14 residues. The CDR3 coding sequence is TGTGCCAGCCCCCGCCTCGGTGTGGAAGAAAAACTGTTTTTT. Protein: CASPRLGVEEKLFF.

The chain uses TRBV11-2 and TRBJ2-7; 7 positions agree with TRBD1. Germline lookup yields CDR1 SGHAT and CDR2 FQNNGV. CDR3 length: 16 amino acids. V was clipped by 5 bases and J by 3 bases; unmatched bases: 13. The CDR3 is CASSPTAGTDFYEQYF. The CDR3, as DNA: TGTGCCAGCAGCCCAACCGCCGGGACAGATTTCTACGAGCAGTACTTC.

The rearrangement uses TRBV30 and TRBJ2-5; 9 positions match TRBD2. J gave up 5 bases and V 0 bases, and 4 bases lay outside the gene matches. This CDR3 contains 14 residues. Per the germline V gene, CDR1 is GTSNPN and CDR2 is SVGIG (reference sequence). CDR3 amino acids: CAWSVGLAMETQYF. CDR3 in DNA: TGTGCCTGGAGTGTAGGACTAGCGATGGAGACCCAGTACTTC.